These 18 T cell receptor beta chains were sequenced from one sample in a study of blood T cell repertoires in COVID-19. Sequencing used immunoSEQ multiplex PCR; TCRdb keeps in-frame clones, though not all of them. The repertoire includes roughly 340,000 clones, 80% to 90% of them detected once, and approximately 1% sits in the top ten. Material for sequencing was PBMCs or T cells enriched from blood (not recorded which). Receptor source: a man aged 18 to 30 who had recovered from COVID-19.

V is TRBV25-1 and J is TRBJ1-5; D remains unclear. Looked up from germline, CDR1 is MGHDK and CDR2 is SYGVNS. V was cut by 5 bases and J by 4 bases, with 12 bases left in between. This CDR3 is built from 14 residues. The CDR3 loop reads CASSRVSGNQPQHF. Here the CDR3 DNA reads TGTGCCAGCAGTAGGGTTTCGGGAAATCAGCCCCAGCATTTT.

The J gene is TRBJ2-7, the V gene TRBV28, with TRBD1 identical over 9 bases. The CDR3 is 16 amino acids. Unmatched junction bases numbered 15, after V lost 5 bases and J lost 7 bases. Germline V gives CDR1 MDHEN, CDR2 SYDVKM. The CDR3 nucleotides read TGTGCCAGCAGTGGACTGACAGGGGGACGTCGTGAGGAGCAGTACTTC. Translating gives CASSGLTGGRREEQYF.

This chain joins TRBV10-3 and TRBJ1-5, with 7 bases identical to TRBD1. The CDR3 is 17 amino acids. CDR1 is ENHRY, CDR2 SYGVKD, per germline. With 3 bases clipped from V and 0 bases from J, the junction kept 8 bases outside the gene matches. This CDR3 reads CAISDAGTEYSNQPQHF. DNA of the CDR3: TGTGCCATCAGTGACGCCGGGACAGAATATAGCAATCAGCCCCAGCATTTT.

This clone was detected only once. The gene calls are TRBV6-6 and TRBJ1-1; D unresolved. Germline-derived CDR1 and CDR2 are MNHNY and SVGAGI (reference sequence). CDR3 size: 16 residues. Trimming took 2 bases from V and 4 from J, leaving 17 bases between them. The CDR3 region is CASSYPQVARGTEAFF. The DNA for the CDR3 is TGTGCCAGCAGTTACCCCCAAGTAGCCCGGGGCACTGAAGCTTTCTTT.

The V and J genes are TRBV7-9 and TRBJ2-1, with 8 bases that match TRBD1. Trimming at V came to 1 base and at J to 1 base, leaving 9 bases not matched to a gene. CDR3 length: 18 residues. Germline loops: CDR1 SEHNR, CDR2 FQNEAQ (reference sequence). The CDR3 reads CASSLGYLDRGSYNEQFF. For the CDR3, the DNA is TGTGCCAGCAGCTTAGGGTACCTTGACAGGGGATCCTACAATGAGCAGTTCTTC.

The chain recombines TRBV6-5 with TRBJ1-1; D unresolved. The CDR3 extends over 14 amino acids. Trimming removed 0 bases from V and 7 bases from J, with 12 bases in between. Germline V lookup: CDR1 MNHEY, CDR2 SVGAGI. CDR3 sequence (DNA): TGTGCCAGCAGTTACTCGTTCAGGACTAGTGAAGCTTTCTTT. Translated: CASSYSFRTSEAFF.

The genes are TRBV7-2 and TRBJ1-1; possible D gene TRBD1, 6 bases. Germline V gene lookup returns CDR1 SGHTA and CDR2 FQGNSA. V lost 4 bases to trimming and J lost 5 bases, with 11 bases between them. This CDR3 is built from 13 residues. CDR3 DNA: TGTGCCAGCAGCTCACAACAGGGAACTGAAGCTTTCTTT. Translating it yields CASSSQQGTEAFF.

This clone came up a few times. The chain uses TRBV3-1 (or the pseudogene TRBV3-2) and TRBJ2-5, with 7 nucleotides matching TRBD2. Germline CDR1 reads LGHDT; CDR2 reads YNNKEL (reference sequence). The CDR3 has 15 amino acids. V lost 4 bases to trimming and J lost 5 bases; unmatched junction nucleotides: 10. The CDR3 sequence: CASSPSGREGETQYF. CDR3 bases: TGTGCCAGCAGCCCTAGTGGTAGGGAGGGGGAGACCCAGTACTTC.

The chain joins TRBV6-2 or TRBV6-3 to TRBJ1-1; TRBD1 matches 7 bases. J lost 2 bases, V lost 5 bases, and 11 bases had no gene match. This CDR3 has 16 amino acids. Per the germline V gene, CDR1 is MNHEY and CDR2 is SVGEGT. CDR3: CASSKDRPAGNTEAFF. CDR3 DNA: TGTGCCAGCAGTAAGGACAGGCCCGCGGGAAACACTGAAGCTTTCTTT.

The chain links TRBV7-9 to TRBJ1-2; TRBD1 agrees at 7 bases. The CDR3 is 14 residues long. With 5 bases clipped from V and 5 bases from J, the junction kept 8 bases outside the gene matches. The V gene's germline CDR1 is SEHNR and CDR2 FQNEAQ (reference sequence). Written as DNA, the CDR3 is TGTGCCAGCAGCAAAGGACAGGAGATTTATGGCTACACCTTC. Translated, it gives CASSKGQEIYGYTF. Variable domain in full (rest from reference TRBV7-9 and TRBJ1-2): DTGVSQNPRHKITKRGQNVTFRCDPISEHNRLYWYRQTLGQGPEFLTYFQNEAQLEKSRLLSDRFSAERPKGSFSTLEIQRTEQGDSAMYLCASSKGQEIYGYTFGSGTRLTVV.

V and J are TRBV19 and TRBJ1-5, with 12 positions matching TRBD1. Per the germline V gene, CDR1 is LNHDA and CDR2 is SQIVND (reference sequence). This CDR3 region has 18 residues. V trimming: 6 bases; J trimming: 4 bases; junction bases outside the gene matches: 13. CDR3 nucleotides: TGTGCCAGTAGGGTATTTCTGGGACAGGGGGCGCGGAATCAGCCCCAGCATTTT. Its protein product is CASRVFLGQGARNQPQHF.

V is TRBV5-1 and J is TRBJ2-3, with TRBD2 identical over 11 bases. From germline, CDR1 is SGHRS and CDR2 YFSETQ. The CDR3 covers 14 residues. V lost 4 bases to trimming and J lost 6 bases; unmatched junction nucleotides: 4. The CDR3 reads CASSISGGGDTQYF. CDR3 nucleotide sequence: TGCGCCAGCAGCATTAGCGGGGGGGGCGATACGCAGTATTTT.

The chain joins TRBV28 to TRBJ2-2, with TRBD1 identical over 10 bases. This CDR3 contains 15 residues. The germline V gene has CDR1 MDHEN and CDR2 SYDVKM. Trimming took 7 bases from V and 1 from J; bases not matched to a gene: 3. CDR3 protein: CASKWTGGNTGELFF. In DNA form, the CDR3 reads TGTGCCAGCAAATGGACAGGGGGGAACACCGGGGAGCTGTTTTTT.

The V call is TRBV7-3, the J call TRBJ2-2; 10 nucleotides agree with TRBD1. Germline CDR1 reads SGHTA; CDR2 reads FQGTGA. The CDR3 spans 15 residues. V lost 5 bases, J lost 6 bases, and 6 bases stayed unmatched. The CDR3 region has the DNA TGTGCCAGCAGCCCGGGACAGGGGTTAGCCGGGGAGCTGTTTTTT. This codes for CASSPGQGLAGELFF. The variable domain in full, completed from reference TRBV7-3 and TRBJ2-2, reads GAGVSQTPSNKVTEKGKYVELRCDPISGHTALYWYRQSLGQGPEFLIYFQGTGAADDSGLPNDRFFAVRPEGSVSTLKIQRTERGDSAVYLCASSPGQGLAGELFFGEGSRLTVL.

V and J are TRBV19 and TRBJ2-1; 8 nucleotides line up with TRBD1. The length of the CDR3 is 14 residues. With V trimmed by 5 bases and J by 10 bases, 10 bases remained unmatched. Germline V gives CDR1 LNHDA, CDR2 SQIVND (reference sequence). CDR3 in DNA: TGTGCCAGTAGTCATACAGGGGGAGGTGGCGAGCAGTTCTTC. It specifies CASSHTGGGGEQFF.

V and J are TRBV19 and TRBJ1-3; 8 bases map to TRBD1. J lost 3 bases, V lost 7 bases, and 14 bases had no gene match. This CDR3 spans 17 amino acids. Per germline, CDR1 LNHDA and CDR2 SQIVND (reference sequence). The CDR3 protein is CASTETGDMGFGNTIYF. In DNA, the CDR3 is TGTGCCAGTACCGAGACAGGGGATATGGGCTTTGGAAACACCATATATTTT.

This chain links TRBV15 with TRBJ2-1; the match to TRBD2 covers 8 bases. The CDR3 is 14 residues long. The V segment lost 5 bases and the J segment 5 bases; nucleotides outside the gene matches: 5. Germline assignment: CDR1 LNHNV and CDR2 YYDKDF (reference sequence). The CDR3 is CATSRTSPHNEQFF. The CDR3 nucleotides are TGTGCCACCAGCCGGACTAGCCCCCACAATGAGCAGTTCTTC.

V gene TRBV3-1 (or the pseudogene TRBV3-2) combines with J gene TRBJ1-5; the D is unclear. The germline V gene has CDR1 LGHDT and CDR2 YNNKEL (reference sequence). The CDR3 has 14 residues. Between the trimmed V and J ends, which lost 3 bases and 6 bases, there was a span of 12 bases. The CDR3 nucleotides are TGTGCCAGCAGCCATGGGTCTCCGGGTCAGCCCCAGCATTTT. Its protein product is CASSHGSPGQPQHF.